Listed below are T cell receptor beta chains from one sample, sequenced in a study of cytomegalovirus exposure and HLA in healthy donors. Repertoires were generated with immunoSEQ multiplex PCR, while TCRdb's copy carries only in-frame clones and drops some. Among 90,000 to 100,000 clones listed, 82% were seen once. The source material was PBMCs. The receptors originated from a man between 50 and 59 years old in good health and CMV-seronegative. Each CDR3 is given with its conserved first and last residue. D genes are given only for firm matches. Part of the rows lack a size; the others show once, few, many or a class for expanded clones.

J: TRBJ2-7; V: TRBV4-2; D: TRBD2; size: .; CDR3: CASSQGGGLAGYYEQYF; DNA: TGTGCCAGCAGCCAAGGGGGGGGACTAGCGGGGTACTACGAGCAGTACTTC
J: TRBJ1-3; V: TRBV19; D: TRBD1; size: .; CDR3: CASSTRQGPYSGNTIYF; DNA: TGTGCCAGTAGTACCCGACAGGGCCCTTACTCTGGAAACACCATATATTTT
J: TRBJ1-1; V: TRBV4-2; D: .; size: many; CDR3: CASSRDRGGSEAFF; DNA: TGTGCCAGCAGCCGAGACCGGGGGGGATCTGAAGCTTTCTTT
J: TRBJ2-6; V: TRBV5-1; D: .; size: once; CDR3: CASSLQGAGANVLTF; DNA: TGCGCCAGCAGCTTACAGGGAGCTGGGGCCAACGTCCTGACTTTC
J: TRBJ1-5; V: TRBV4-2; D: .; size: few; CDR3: CASSQAGFAQPQHF; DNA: TGTGCCAGCAGCCAAGCAGGGTTCGCTCAGCCCCAGCATTTT
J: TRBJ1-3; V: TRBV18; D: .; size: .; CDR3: CASSPTKDIGGNTIYF; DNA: TGTGCCAGCTCACCAACGAAGGACATAGGTGGAAACACCATATATTTT
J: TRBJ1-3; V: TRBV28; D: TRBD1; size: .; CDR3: CASSSQGAPPENTIYF; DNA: TGTGCCAGCAGTTCACAGGGGGCCCCTCCGGAAAACACCATATATTTT
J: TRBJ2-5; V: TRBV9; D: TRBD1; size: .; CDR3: CASSPRGQGVETQYF; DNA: TGTGCCAGCAGCCCGAGAGGACAGGGGGTCGAGACCCAGTACTTC
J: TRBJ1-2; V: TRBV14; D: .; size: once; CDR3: CASSQDPSNYGYTF; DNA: TGTGCCAGCAGCCAAGATCCCTCGAACTATGGCTACACCTTC
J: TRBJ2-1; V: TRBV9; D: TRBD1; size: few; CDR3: CASSGDRSSYNEQFF; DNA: TGTGCCAGCAGCGGGGACAGGAGCTCCTACAATGAGCAGTTCTTC
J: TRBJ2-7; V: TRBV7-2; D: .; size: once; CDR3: CASSSIGDSRETYEQYF; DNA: TGTGCCAGCAGCAGCATAGGGGACTCGCGGGAAACCTACGAGCAGTACTTC
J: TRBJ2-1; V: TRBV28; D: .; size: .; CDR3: CASTLPQGLSYNEQFF; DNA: TGTGCCAGCACCTTACCCCAGGGACTCTCCTACAATGAGCAGTTCTTC
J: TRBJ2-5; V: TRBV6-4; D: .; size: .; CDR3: CASTGFGETQYF; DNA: TGTGCCAGCACCGGGTTTGGAGAGACCCAGTACTTC
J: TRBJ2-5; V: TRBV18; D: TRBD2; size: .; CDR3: CASSPGTSGSRRETQYF; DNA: TGTGCCAGCTCTCCCGGGACTAGCGGGAGTCGACGGGAGACCCAGTACTTC
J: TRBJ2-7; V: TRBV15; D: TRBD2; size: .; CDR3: CATSRLAGAYEQYF; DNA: TGTGCCACCAGCAGACTAGCGGGGGCCTACGAGCAGTACTTC
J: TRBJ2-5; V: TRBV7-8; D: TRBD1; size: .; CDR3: CASSLARDRGFGGVETQYF; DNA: TGTGCCAGCAGCTTAGCCCGGGACAGGGGGTTCGGGGGCGTGGAGACCCAGTACTTC
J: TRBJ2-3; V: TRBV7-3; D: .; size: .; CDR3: CASSLGLGLKLGTQYF; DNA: TGTGCCAGCAGCTTAGGCTTGGGCCTCAAATTGGGTACGCAGTATTTT
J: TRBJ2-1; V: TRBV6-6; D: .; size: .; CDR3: CASSHTSGNSAEQFF; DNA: TGTGCCAGCAGTCACACGTCGGGGAATTCGGCGGAGCAGTTCTTC
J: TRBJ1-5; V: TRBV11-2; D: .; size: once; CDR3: CASSLVSGSNQPQHF; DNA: TGTGCCAGCAGCTTAGTGTCAGGCAGCAATCAGCCCCAGCATTTT
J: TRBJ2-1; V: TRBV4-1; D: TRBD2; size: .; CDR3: CASSLRAASGSATYNEQFF; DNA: TGCGCCAGCAGCCTTCGGGCGGCTAGCGGGAGTGCCACCTACAATGAGCAGTTCTTC
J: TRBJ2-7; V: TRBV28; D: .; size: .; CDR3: CASSYPGSYEQYF; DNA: TGTGCCAGCAGTTACCCGGGGTCCTACGAGCAGTACTTC
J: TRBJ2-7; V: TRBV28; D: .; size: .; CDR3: CASSSGSYEQYF; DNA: TGTGCCAGCAGTTCAGGTTCCTACGAGCAGTACTTC
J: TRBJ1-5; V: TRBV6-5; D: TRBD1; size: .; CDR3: CASSYTGDQPQHF; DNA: TGTGCCAGCAGTTACACAGGGGATCAGCCCCAGCATTTT
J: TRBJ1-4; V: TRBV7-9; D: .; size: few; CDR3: CASSLNGGFNEKLFF; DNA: TGTGCCAGCAGCTTAAATGGGGGGTTTAATGAAAAACTGTTTTTT
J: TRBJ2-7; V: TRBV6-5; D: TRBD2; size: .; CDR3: CASSGGLAGTYEQYF; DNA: TGTGCCAGCAGTGGGGGACTAGCGGGAACCTACGAGCAGTACTTC
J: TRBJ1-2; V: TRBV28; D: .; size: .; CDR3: CASRTGNYGYTF; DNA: TGTGCCAGCAGAACAGGGAACTATGGCTACACCTTC
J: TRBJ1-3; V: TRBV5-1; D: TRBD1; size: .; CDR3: CASSLDRGAGNTIYF; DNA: TGCGCCAGCAGCTTGGACAGGGGGGCTGGAAACACCATATATTTT
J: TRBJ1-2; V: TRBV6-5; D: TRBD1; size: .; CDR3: CASSPRTGGYTF; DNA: TGTGCCAGCAGTCCCCGGACAGGCGGCTACACCTTC
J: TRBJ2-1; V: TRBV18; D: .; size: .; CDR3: CASSPAGSSYNEQFF; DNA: TGTGCCAGCTCACCAGCGGGCTCTTCGTACAATGAGCAGTTCTTC
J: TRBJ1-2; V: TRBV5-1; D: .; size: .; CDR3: CASSQDISNYGYTF; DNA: TGCGCCAGCAGCCAGGACATCTCTAACTATGGCTACACCTTC
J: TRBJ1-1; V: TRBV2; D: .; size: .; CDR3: CASNEPYGTPNTEAFF; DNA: TGTGCCAGCAATGAGCCATACGGGACACCGAACACTGAAGCTTTCTTT
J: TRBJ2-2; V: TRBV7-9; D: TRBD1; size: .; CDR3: CASSPTGTGNTGELFF; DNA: TGTGCCAGCAGCCCCACCGGGACAGGGAACACCGGGGAGCTGTTTTTT
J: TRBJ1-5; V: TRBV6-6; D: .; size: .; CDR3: CASSDLRQANQPQHF; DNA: TGTGCCAGCTCCGACCTCCGACAGGCTAATCAGCCCCAGCATTTT
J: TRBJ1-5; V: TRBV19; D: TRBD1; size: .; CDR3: CASSRDSGNQPQHF; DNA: TGTGCCAGTAGTCGGGACAGTGGCAATCAGCCCCAGCATTTT
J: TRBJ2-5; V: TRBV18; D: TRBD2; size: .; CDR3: CASSPPSGRQQETQYF; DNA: TGTGCCAGCTCACCCCCTAGCGGGAGGCAACAAGAGACCCAGTACTTC
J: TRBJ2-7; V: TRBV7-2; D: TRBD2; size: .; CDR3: CASSSGLAGAEQYF; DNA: TGTGCCAGCAGCTCGGGACTAGCGGGGGCTGAGCAGTACTTC
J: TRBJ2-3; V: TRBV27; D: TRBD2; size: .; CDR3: CASSLLASGRARYF; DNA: TGTGCCAGCAGTTTGTTGGCTAGCGGGAGGGCGAGGTATTTT
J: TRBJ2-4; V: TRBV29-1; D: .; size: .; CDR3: CSVVNGRLGGIQYF; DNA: TGCAGCGTCGTAAACGGGAGACTAGGCGGCATTCAGTACTTC
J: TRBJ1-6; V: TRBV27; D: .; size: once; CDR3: CASSRRWDSNSSLHF; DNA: TGTGCCAGCAGTCGCCGGTGGGACTCTAATTCTTCCCTCCACTTT
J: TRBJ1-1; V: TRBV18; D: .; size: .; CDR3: CASSPETGIPSRGEAFF; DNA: TGTGCCAGCTCACCGGAAACAGGGATTCCCTCACGGGGTGAAGCTTTCTTT
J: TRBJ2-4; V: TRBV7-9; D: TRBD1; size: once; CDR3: CASSLPRGLSKNIQYF; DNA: TGTGCCAGCAGCTTGCCGAGGGGGCTGTCCAAAAACATTCAGTACTTC
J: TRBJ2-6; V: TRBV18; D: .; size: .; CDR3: CASSPNFGFSGANVLPF; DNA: TGTGCCAGCTCACCAAATTTCGGATTCTCTGGGGCCAACGTCCTGCCTTTC
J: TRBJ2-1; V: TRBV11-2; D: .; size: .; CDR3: CASRLGGGTYNEQFF; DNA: TGTGCCAGCAGACTAGGGGGGGGGACCTACAATGAGCAGTTCTTC
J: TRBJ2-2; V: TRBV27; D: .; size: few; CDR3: CASSPRGSGTGELFF; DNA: TGTGCCAGCAGTCCACGGGGGTCAGGCACCGGGGAGCTGTTTTTT
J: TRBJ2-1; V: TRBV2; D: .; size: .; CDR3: CASSEASSVVGEQFF; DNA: TGTGCCAGCAGTGAAGCATCTAGCGTGGTCGGTGAGCAGTTCTTC
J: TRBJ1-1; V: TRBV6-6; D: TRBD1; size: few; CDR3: CASSRDSLNTEAFF; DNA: TGTGCCAGCAGCCGGGACAGCCTGAACACTGAAGCTTTCTTT
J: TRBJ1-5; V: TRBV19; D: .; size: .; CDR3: CASSIVGEGDQPQHF; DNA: TGTGCCAGTAGTATAGTTGGGGAAGGGGATCAGCCCCAGCATTTT
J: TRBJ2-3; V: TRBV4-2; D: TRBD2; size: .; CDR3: CASSSKAGDGADTQYF; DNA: TGTGCCAGCAGCAGCAAAGCGGGAGATGGCGCAGATACGCAGTATTTT
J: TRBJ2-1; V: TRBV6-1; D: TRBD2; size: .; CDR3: CASSEVQGNPGTSLFF; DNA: TGTGCCAGCAGTGAAGTCCAGGGTAACCCCGGGACTAGTCTGTTCTTC
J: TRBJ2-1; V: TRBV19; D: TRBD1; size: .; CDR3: CASRSGGNEQFF; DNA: TGTGCCAGTAGGTCAGGGGGCAATGAGCAGTTCTTC